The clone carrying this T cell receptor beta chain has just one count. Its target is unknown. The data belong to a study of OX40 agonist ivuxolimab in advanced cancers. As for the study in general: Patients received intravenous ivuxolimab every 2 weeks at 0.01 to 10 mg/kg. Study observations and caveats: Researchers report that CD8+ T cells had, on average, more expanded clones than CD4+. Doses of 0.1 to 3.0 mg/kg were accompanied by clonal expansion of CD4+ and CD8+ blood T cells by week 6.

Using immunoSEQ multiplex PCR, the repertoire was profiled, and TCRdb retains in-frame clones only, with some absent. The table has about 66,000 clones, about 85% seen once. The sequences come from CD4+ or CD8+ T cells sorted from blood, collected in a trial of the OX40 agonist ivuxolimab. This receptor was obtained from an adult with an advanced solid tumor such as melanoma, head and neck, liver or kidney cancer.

CDR3 in amino acids: CASIAYLGGSGANVLTF. In DNA form, the CDR3 reads TGTGCCAGCATAGCTTACCTGGGGGGCTCTGGGGCCAACGTCCTGACTTTC. The chain is built from TRBV5-8 and TRBJ2-6; tentative D call: TRBD2 (6 bases). Germline CDR1 is SGHTS and CDR2 is YDEGEE. Trimming stripped 6 bases from V and 0 bases from J, with 16 bases between. This CDR3 contains 17 residues.